The rows below give T cell receptor beta chains drawn from one sample of a study of blood T cell repertoires in COVID-19. The table came from immunoSEQ multiplex PCR; TCRdb's copy has only in-frame clones and leaves some out. The sample shows about 140,000 clones, around 72% of them seen only once. Sequencing was carried out using peripheral blood. All receptors derive from an older woman with acute or convalescent COVID-19. CDR3s include the opening cysteine and the closing phenylalanine or tryptophan. D genes are given only for firm matches. The size entry is marked missing in some rows and otherwise reads once, few, many or a size class.

clone_size j_call d_call v_call cdr3_nt cdr3_aa
- TRBJ1-5 - TRBV28 TGTGCCAGCAGTTTTAGCCAGGGTAATCAGCCCCAGCATTTT CASSFSQGNQPQHF
- TRBJ1-3 - TRBV4-1 TGCGCCAGCAAAGGAACCCGACAGAGCTCTGGAAACACCATATATTTT CASKGTRQSSGNTIYF
- TRBJ1-4 - TRBV28 TGTGCCAGCAGTCCCCTTGGGTTTGGGGGCACTAATGAAAAACTGTTTTTT CASSPLGFGGTNEKLFF
- TRBJ2-3 - TRBV28 TGTGCCAGCACTTTATTAGGGGGTACGCAGTATTTT CASTLLGGTQYF
- TRBJ2-1 - TRBV6-5 TGTGCCAGCACCCCGTTACCGGATGAGCAGTTCTTC CASTPLPDEQFF
few TRBJ1-6 - TRBV5-5 TGTGCCAGCAATGAATTGCCGGGAGGACCCCTCCACTTT CASNELPGGPLHF
- TRBJ2-1 - TRBV7-8 TGTGCCAGCAGCCCACAGGGGAGGAATGAGCAGTTCTTC CASSPQGRNEQFF
once TRBJ1-1 - TRBV7-9 TGTGCCAGCAGCGCCTCACAGGTCAGGACTGAAGCTTTCTTT CASSASQVRTEAFF
once TRBJ1-3 - TRBV13 TGTGCCAGCAGCTTCGGGGGTTTCTCTGGAAACACCATATATTTT CASSFGGFSGNTIYF
- TRBJ1-1 TRBD1 TRBV5-6 TGTGCCAGCAGCTTCCTAAGGGGGCGGCACACTGAAGCTTTCTTT CASSFLRGRHTEAFF
- TRBJ1-2 TRBD1 TRBV27 TGTGCCAGCAGTTTAGTAGGACAGGGGGTTAACTATGGCTACACCTTC CASSLVGQGVNYGYTF
- TRBJ1-1 TRBD1 TRBV11-2 TGTGCCAGCAGCTTAATGGGCGACAGGGTGGCTTTCTTT CASSLMGDRVAFF
- TRBJ2-1 TRBD2 TRBV6-2/TRBV6-3 TGTGCCAGCAGTTACTTGACTAGCGGTAATGAGCAGTTCTTC CASSYLTSGNEQFF
- TRBJ2-2 TRBD1 TRBV5-1 TGCGCCAGCAGCTTGCGGGGACAGGGTTACACCGGGGAGCTGTTTTTT CASSLRGQGYTGELFF
- TRBJ2-7 - TRBV5-1 TGCGCCAGCAGCCTCCCTCTTGACAGCCGAACCTACGAGCAGTACTTC CASSLPLDSRTYEQYF
- TRBJ1-6 - TRBV3-1/TRBV3-2 TGTGCCAGCAGCCAAGGACCCGCCGCGTGGGAGCGGTATTCACCCCTCCACTTT CASSQGPAAWERYSPLHF
- TRBJ1-1 TRBD1 TRBV6-5 TGTGCCAGCAGACAGGGGCCCGCTGGCACTGAAGCTTTCTTT CASRQGPAGTEAFF
- TRBJ2-2 - TRBV4-1 TGCGCCAGCAGCCAAGATCCGACTGGGACCGGGGAGCTGTTTTTT CASSQDPTGTGELFF
- TRBJ2-4 - TRBV5-1 TGCGCCAGCAGCTTGGCCGGACAATACATTCAGTACTTC CASSLAGQYIQYF
- TRBJ1-1 TRBD1 TRBV11-2 TGTGCCAGCAGCTTCCCGACCGACAGGGCGGACACTGAAGCTTTCTTT CASSFPTDRADTEAFF
- TRBJ2-1 TRBD2 TRBV4-2 TGTGCCAGCAGCCAAGGACTAGCGGGGAGGGAGTTCTTC CASSQGLAGREFF
few TRBJ1-2 - TRBV16 TGTGCCAGCAGCCAATTGGGACAACAGAATGGCTACACCTTC CASSQLGQQNGYTF
once TRBJ1-2 - TRBV6-5 TGTGCCAGCAGCGCCTCAGCTAACTATGGCTACACCTTC CASSASANYGYTF